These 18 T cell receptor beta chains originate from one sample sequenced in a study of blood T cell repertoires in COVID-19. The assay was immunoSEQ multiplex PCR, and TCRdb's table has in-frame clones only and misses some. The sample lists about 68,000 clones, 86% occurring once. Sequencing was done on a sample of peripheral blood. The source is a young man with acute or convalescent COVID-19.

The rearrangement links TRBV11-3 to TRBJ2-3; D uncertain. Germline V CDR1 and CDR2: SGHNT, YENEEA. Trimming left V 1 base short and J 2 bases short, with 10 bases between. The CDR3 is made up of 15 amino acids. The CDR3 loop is CASSLGTAVTDTQYF. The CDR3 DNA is TGTGCCAGCAGCTTAGGTACAGCAGTCACAGATACGCAGTATTTT.

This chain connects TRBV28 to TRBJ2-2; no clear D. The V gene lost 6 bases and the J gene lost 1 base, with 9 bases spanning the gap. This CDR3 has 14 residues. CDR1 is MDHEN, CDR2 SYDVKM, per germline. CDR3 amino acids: CASRLGGNTGELFF. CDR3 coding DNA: TGTGCCAGCAGGCTTGGCGGGAACACCGGGGAGCTGTTTTTT.

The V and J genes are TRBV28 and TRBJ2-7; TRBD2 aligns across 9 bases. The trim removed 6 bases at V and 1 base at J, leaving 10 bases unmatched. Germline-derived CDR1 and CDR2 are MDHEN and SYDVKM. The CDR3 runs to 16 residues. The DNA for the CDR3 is TGTGCCAGCAGGCGAACCCCGGGACTAGCATCCTACGAGCAGTACTTC. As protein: CASRRTPGLASYEQYF. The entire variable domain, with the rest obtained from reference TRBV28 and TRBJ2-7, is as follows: DVKVTQSSRYLVKRTGEKVFLECVQDMDHENMFWYRQDPGLGLRLIYFSYDVKMKEKGDIPEGYSVSREKKERFSLILESASTNQTSMYLCASRRTPGLASYEQYFGPGTRLTVT.

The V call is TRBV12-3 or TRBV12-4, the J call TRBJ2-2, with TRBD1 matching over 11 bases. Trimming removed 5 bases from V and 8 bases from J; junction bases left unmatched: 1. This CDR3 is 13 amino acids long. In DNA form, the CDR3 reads TGTGCCAGCAGTGGACAGGGGGCGGGGGAGCTGTTTTTT. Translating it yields CASSGQGAGELFF.

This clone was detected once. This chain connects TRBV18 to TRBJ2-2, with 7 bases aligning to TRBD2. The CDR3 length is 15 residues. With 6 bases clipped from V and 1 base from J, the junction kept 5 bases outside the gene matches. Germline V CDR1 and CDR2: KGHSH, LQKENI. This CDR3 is CASSLTSVNTGELFF. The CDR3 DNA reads TGTGCCAGCTCCCTAACTAGCGTGAACACCGGGGAGCTGTTTTTT.

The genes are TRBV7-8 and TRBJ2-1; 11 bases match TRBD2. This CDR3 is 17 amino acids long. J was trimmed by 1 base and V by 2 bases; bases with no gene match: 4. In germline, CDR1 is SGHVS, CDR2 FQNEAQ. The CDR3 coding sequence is TGTGCCAGCAGCTTAATAGCGGGAGGGCCGTCCTACAATGAGCAGTTCTTC. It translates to CASSLIAGGPSYNEQFF.

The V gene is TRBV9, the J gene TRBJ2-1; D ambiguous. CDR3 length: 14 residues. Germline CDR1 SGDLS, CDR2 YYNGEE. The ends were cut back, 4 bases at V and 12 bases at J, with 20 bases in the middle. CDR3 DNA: TGTGCCAGCAGCCCTTCAGACTCGCCCGACGGGCAGTTCTTC. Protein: CASSPSDSPDGQFF.

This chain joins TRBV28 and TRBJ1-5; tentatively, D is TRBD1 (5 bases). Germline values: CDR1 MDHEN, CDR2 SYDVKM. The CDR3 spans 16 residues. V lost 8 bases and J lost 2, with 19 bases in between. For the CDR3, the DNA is TGTGCCAGCCTCCCGACTGGGGGGTTCCGCAATCAGCCCCAGCATTTT. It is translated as CASLPTGGFRNQPQHF.

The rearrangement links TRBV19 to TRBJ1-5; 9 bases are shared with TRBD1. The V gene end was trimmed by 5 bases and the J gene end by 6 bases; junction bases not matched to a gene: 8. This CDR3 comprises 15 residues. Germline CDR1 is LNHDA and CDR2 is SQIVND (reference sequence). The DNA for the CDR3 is TGTGCCAGTAGTCAACCGGGACAGGGAGGTCAGCCCCAGCATTTT. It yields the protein CASSQPGQGGQPQHF. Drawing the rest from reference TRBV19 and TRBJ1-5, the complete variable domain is DGGITQSPKYLFRKEGQNVTLSCEQNLNHDAMYWYRQDPGQGLRLIYYSQIVNDFQKGDIAEGYSVSREKKESFPLTVTSAQKNPTAFYLCASSQPGQGGQPQHFGDGTRLSIL.

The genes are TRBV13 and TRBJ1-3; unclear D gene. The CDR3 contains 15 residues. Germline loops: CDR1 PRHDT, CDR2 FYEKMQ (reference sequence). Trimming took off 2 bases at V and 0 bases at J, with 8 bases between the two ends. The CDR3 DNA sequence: TGTGCCAGCAGCTTATTGGGAGACTCTGGAAACACCATATATTTT. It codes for CASSLLGDSGNTIYF.

The CDR3 DNA is TGTGCCAGCAGTTCGCCCCGCAGGGGGAATAGCGGGAGGGCGGGAGAGCAGTTCTTC. This encodes CASSSPRRGNSGRAGEQFF. The rearrangement links TRBV28 to TRBJ2-1; 11 nucleotides align to TRBD2. The V segment lost 4 bases and the J segment 10 bases; nucleotides outside the gene matches: 21. In germline, CDR1 is MDHEN, CDR2 SYDVKM. The CDR3 loop spans 19 amino acids.

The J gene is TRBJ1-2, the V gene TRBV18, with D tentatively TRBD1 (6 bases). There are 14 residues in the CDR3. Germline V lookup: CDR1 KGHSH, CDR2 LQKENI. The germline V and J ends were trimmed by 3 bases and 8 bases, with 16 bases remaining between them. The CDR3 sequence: CASSPSQGFRGYTF. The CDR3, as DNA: TGTGCCAGCTCACCTTCACAGGGATTTCGGGGCTACACCTTC.

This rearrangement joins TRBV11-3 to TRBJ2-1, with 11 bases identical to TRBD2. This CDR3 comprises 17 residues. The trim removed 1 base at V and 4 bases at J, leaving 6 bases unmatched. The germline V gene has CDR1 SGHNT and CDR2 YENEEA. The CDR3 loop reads CASSLGSSGRGYNEQFF. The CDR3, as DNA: TGTGCCAGCAGCTTAGGGAGTAGCGGGAGGGGATACAATGAGCAGTTCTTC.

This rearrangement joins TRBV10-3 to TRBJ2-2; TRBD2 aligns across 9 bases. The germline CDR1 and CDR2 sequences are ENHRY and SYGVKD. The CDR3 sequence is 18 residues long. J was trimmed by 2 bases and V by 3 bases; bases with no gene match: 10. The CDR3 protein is CAISEIFAGGPNTGELFF. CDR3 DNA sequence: TGTGCCATCAGTGAAATTTTTGCGGGAGGGCCAAACACCGGGGAGCTGTTTTTT.

The CDR3 DNA sequence: TGTGCCAGCAGCCCGGGGCGACGTTCCTACGAGCAGTACTTC. Its translation: CASSPGRRSYEQYF. This chain joins TRBV6-2 or TRBV6-3 and TRBJ2-7; D is possibly TRBD1 or TRBD2 (5 bases each). From germline, CDR1 is MNHEY and CDR2 SVGEGT. V was trimmed by 6 bases and J by 1 base, leaving 13 bases between them. CDR3 length: 14 amino acids.

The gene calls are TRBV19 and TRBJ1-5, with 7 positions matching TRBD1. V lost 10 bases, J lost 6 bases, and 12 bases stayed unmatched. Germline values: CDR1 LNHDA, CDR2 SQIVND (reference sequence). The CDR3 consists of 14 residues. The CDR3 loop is CATTRGGAFQPQHF. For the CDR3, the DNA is TGTGCCACCACCCGAGGGGGCGCGTTTCAGCCCCAGCATTTT.

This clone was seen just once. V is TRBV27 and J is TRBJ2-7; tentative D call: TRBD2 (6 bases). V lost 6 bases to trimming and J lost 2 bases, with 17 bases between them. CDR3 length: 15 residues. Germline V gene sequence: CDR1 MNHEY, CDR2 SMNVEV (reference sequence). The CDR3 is CASRPDPRGPYEQYF. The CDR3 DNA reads TGTGCCAGCAGGCCTGATCCGCGGGGCCCCTACGAGCAGTACTTC.

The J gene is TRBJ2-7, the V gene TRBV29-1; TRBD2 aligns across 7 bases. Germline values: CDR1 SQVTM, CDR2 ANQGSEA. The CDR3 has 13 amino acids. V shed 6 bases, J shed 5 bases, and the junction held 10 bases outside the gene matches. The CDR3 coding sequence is TGCAGCGTAAGAGGACTAGGAATTCACGAGCAGTACTTC. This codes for CSVRGLGIHEQYF.